The 13 T cell receptor beta chains below were found in one sample sequenced in a study of CXCR3-negative and CXCR3-positive naive CD8 T cells. The method, 5' RACE with UMI labels, was used to prepare the TRB cDNA libraries. Using the 5' RACE reads, TCRdb records one entry per CDR3 protein without DNA. In all, the sample yields 20,000 to 30,000 distinct CDR3 sequences. Sequencing used naive CXCR3- CD8+ T cells from blood. The subset denotes: CD45RO-CCR7+CD27+CD95- naive CD8+ T cells lacking CXCR3 (TNR3-). The receptors here all came from a human donor in good health. Some clones in this sample may be carry-over from other donors' samples.

V usage is TRBV28 and J usage is TRBJ2-5; no DNA is available, so the TRBD1 call from TCRdb remains unchecked. The CDR3 extends over 16 amino acids. Germline V gene sequence: CDR1 MDHEN, CDR2 SYDVKM. The CDR3 sequence is CARRTQGRTDQETQYF.

The chain joins TRBV7-8 to TRBJ2-7; TCRdb's D gene call, TRBD1, goes unchecked for lack of DNA. The CDR3 is 14 residues long. Germline V gene sequence: CDR1 SGHVS, CDR2 FQNEAQ. The CDR3 spells CASSPGTGEYEQYF.

This clonotype shows up as medium-sized by frequency. The genes are TRBV29-1 and TRBJ1-1. Germline assignment: CDR1 SQVTM and CDR2 ANQGSEA. This CDR3 is 12 amino acids long. This chain's CDR3 is CSVQALHTEAFF.

The V and J genes are TRBV27 and TRBJ2-7. CDR3 size: 15 residues. CDR1 is MNHEY and CDR2 is SMNVEV in the germline V gene (reference sequence). The CDR3 spells CASSSSPSPSYEQYF.

The rearrangement links TRBV27 to TRBJ2-7. Per germline, CDR1 MNHEY and CDR2 SMNVEV (reference sequence). This CDR3 is 14 amino acids long. The CDR3: CASSLGDGTYEQYF.

This CDR3 is CSVGGTGTYNEQFF. The chain combines TRBV29-1 with TRBJ2-1; no DNA is available, so the TRBD1 call from TCRdb remains unchecked. CDR3 length equals 14 residues. CDR1 and CDR2 (germline): SQVTM, ANQGSEA.

The V gene is TRBV10-3, the J gene TRBJ2-7; the TRBD2 assignment by TCRdb is unverifiable without DNA. CDR1 is ENHRY, CDR2 SYGVKD, per germline. CDR3 length equals 14 residues. CDR3 protein: CAISEGTSRLEQYF.

The V and J genes are TRBV20-1 and TRBJ2-1; the D call of TRBD1 rests on TCRdb alone, since no DNA is present to check it. Germline CDR1 and CDR2: DFQATT and SNEGSKA (reference sequence). This CDR3 has 15 amino acids. CDR3: CSAREVGVDYNEQFF.

The gene calls are TRBV30 and TRBJ1-1; TCRdb names TRBD1, which stays unverified in the absence of DNA. From germline, CDR1 is GTSNPN and CDR2 SVGIG (reference sequence). The CDR3 sequence is 14 residues long. CDR3 amino acids: CAWSGVGDDTEAFF. The full variable domain, with the rest looked up from reference TRBV30 and TRBJ1-1, is SQTIHQWPATLVQPVGSPLSLECTVEGTSNPNLYWYRQAAGRGLQLLFYSVGIGQISSEVPQNLSASRPQDRQFILSSKKLLLSDSGFYLCAWSGVGDDTEAFFGQGTRLTVV.

V is TRBV27 and J is TRBJ2-2; checking the TCRdb D call of TRBD1 is not possible without DNA. Germline values: CDR1 MNHEY, CDR2 SMNVEV (reference sequence). This CDR3 contains 15 residues. CDR3 residues: CASSYNPRGTGELFF.

CDR3 sequence reads: CSVLGQNEKLFF. V and J are TRBV29-1 and TRBJ1-4; TCRdb selects TRBD1, and the lack of DNA leaves this call unchecked. This CDR3 contains 12 residues. Germline values: CDR1 SQVTM, CDR2 ANQGSEA.

The chain carries TRBV7-9 and TRBJ2-5. CDR3 length: 15 residues. Germline V gene lookup returns CDR1 SEHNR and CDR2 FQNEAQ (reference sequence). CDR3 loop: CASNLVLSGQETQYF.

The chain links TRBV7-6 to TRBJ2-5; TCRdb lists TRBD2, though no DNA is available to test this call. CDR1 and CDR2 from the germline V gene are SGHVS and FNYEAQ. This CDR3 contains 16 residues. The CDR3 is CASSLNQRGGRETQYF.